Listed below are T cell receptor beta chains from one sample, sequenced in a study of T cell changes during pregnancy in multiple sclerosis. The assay was immunoSEQ multiplex PCR, and TCRdb's table has in-frame clones only and misses some. The sample yields 37,000 or so clones, 90% seen once. This sample comprised CD4+ T cells from peripheral blood mononuclear cells, obtained in the second trimester of pregnancy. These receptors were obtained from a female donor with multiple sclerosis, enrolled in a pregnancy study. Both conserved end residues are part of each CDR3. D genes are given only for firm matches. Only some rows state a clone size, as once, few, many or a class for expanded clones.

clone_size: -
cdr3_length: 16
j_call: TRBJ2-2
d_call: -
v_call: TRBV4-1
cdr3_aa: CASSQESAANTGELFF
cdr3_nt: TGCGCCAGCAGCCAAGAGAGCGCAGCGAACACCGGGGAGCTGTTTTTT

clone_size: -
cdr3_length: 15
j_call: TRBJ1-4
d_call: TRBD1
v_call: TRBV7-2
cdr3_aa: CASSAPDRARVKLFF
cdr3_nt: TGTGCCAGCAGCGCTCCGGACAGGGCCAGGGTAAAACTGTTTTTT

clone_size: -
cdr3_length: 12
j_call: TRBJ2-5
d_call: -
v_call: TRBV19
cdr3_aa: CASSEVPETQYF
cdr3_nt: TGTGCCAGTAGCGAGGTTCCAGAGACCCAGTACTTC

clone_size: -
cdr3_length: 13
j_call: TRBJ1-4
d_call: TRBD1
v_call: TRBV29-1
cdr3_aa: CSVLGQGREKLFF
cdr3_nt: TGCAGCGTTTTGGGACAGGGGAGAGAAAAACTGTTTTTT

clone_size: -
cdr3_length: 12
j_call: TRBJ2-5
d_call: -
v_call: TRBV30
cdr3_aa: CAWSVNEETQYF
cdr3_nt: TGTGCCTGGAGTGTTAATGAAGAGACCCAGTACTTC

clone_size: -
cdr3_length: 16
j_call: TRBJ1-3
d_call: -
v_call: TRBV5-6
cdr3_aa: CASSLALRASGNTIYF
cdr3_nt: TGTGCCAGCAGCTTGGCCCTTCGAGCCTCTGGAAACACCATATATTTT

clone_size: -
cdr3_length: 17
j_call: TRBJ2-5
d_call: TRBD2
v_call: TRBV4-1
cdr3_aa: CASSQESGLAGRETQYF
cdr3_nt: TGCGCCAGCAGCCAAGAGTCCGGACTAGCGGGAAGGGAGACCCAGTACTTC

clone_size: -
cdr3_length: 16
j_call: TRBJ1-2
d_call: TRBD1
v_call: TRBV5-1
cdr3_aa: CASSIPEAGGTSGYTF
cdr3_nt: TGCGCCAGCAGCATACCCGAGGCAGGGGGGACTTCTGGCTACACCTTC

clone_size: -
cdr3_length: 13
j_call: TRBJ1-1
d_call: TRBD1
v_call: TRBV6-5
cdr3_aa: CASSFGQVTEAFF
cdr3_nt: TGTGCCAGCAGTTTCGGACAGGTCACTGAAGCTTTCTTT

clone_size: -
cdr3_length: 17
j_call: TRBJ1-2
d_call: TRBD1
v_call: TRBV7-2
cdr3_aa: CASSLDSPTGGFYGYTF
cdr3_nt: TGTGCCAGCAGCTTAGATTCCCCGACAGGGGGCTTCTATGGCTACACCTTC

clone_size: -
cdr3_length: 15
j_call: TRBJ2-7
d_call: TRBD2
v_call: TRBV18
cdr3_aa: CASSTSGLSSYEQYF
cdr3_nt: TGTGCCAGCTCAACTAGCGGGTTAAGCTCCTACGAGCAGTACTTC

clone_size: -
cdr3_length: 17
j_call: TRBJ2-6
d_call: -
v_call: TRBV5-6
cdr3_aa: CASSFWMGSSGANVLTF
cdr3_nt: TGTGCCAGCAGCTTTTGGATGGGGAGCTCTGGGGCCAACGTCCTGACTTTC

clone_size: few
cdr3_length: 16
j_call: TRBJ2-1
d_call: TRBD2
v_call: TRBV5-4
cdr3_aa: CASSTFMAGADNEQFF
cdr3_nt: TGTGCCAGCAGCACCTTTATGGCGGGAGCGGACAATGAGCAGTTCTTC

clone_size: -
cdr3_length: 16
j_call: TRBJ1-1
d_call: -
v_call: TRBV7-9
cdr3_aa: CASSLGADTMNTEAFF
cdr3_nt: TGTGCCAGCAGCTTGGGTGCGGACACAATGAACACTGAAGCTTTCTTT

clone_size: -
cdr3_length: 13
j_call: TRBJ2-5
d_call: -
v_call: TRBV7-3
cdr3_aa: CASSSGLQETQYF
cdr3_nt: TGTGCCAGCAGCTCGGGTCTTCAAGAGACCCAGTACTTC

clone_size: -
cdr3_length: 13
j_call: TRBJ1-2
d_call: -
v_call: TRBV18
cdr3_aa: CASSQTADYGYTF
cdr3_nt: TGTGCCAGCTCACAGACTGCTGACTATGGCTACACCTTC

clone_size: -
cdr3_length: 16
j_call: TRBJ2-4
d_call: -
v_call: TRBV12-2
cdr3_aa: CASRFSGSRDKNIQYF
cdr3_nt: TGTGCAAGTCGCTTCAGCGGGAGCAGGGACAAAAACATTCAGTACTTC

clone_size: -
cdr3_length: 16
j_call: TRBJ2-7
d_call: -
v_call: TRBV9
cdr3_aa: CASSVEGGPASYEQYF
cdr3_nt: TGTGCCAGCAGCGTAGAGGGAGGTCCTGCCAGCTACGAGCAGTACTTC

clone_size: -
cdr3_length: 17
j_call: TRBJ1-1
d_call: -
v_call: TRBV5-5
cdr3_aa: CASSPGGGGTLNTEAFF
cdr3_nt: TGTGCCAGCAGCCCCGGGGGCGGGGGCACCTTGAACACTGAAGCTTTCTTT

clone_size: -
cdr3_length: 14
j_call: TRBJ2-7
d_call: TRBD1
v_call: TRBV5-1
cdr3_aa: CASSPRQGRHEQYF
cdr3_nt: TGCGCCAGCAGCCCCAGACAGGGAAGGCACGAGCAGTACTTC

clone_size: -
cdr3_length: 15
j_call: TRBJ2-2
d_call: -
v_call: TRBV5-1
cdr3_aa: CASSFMTRDTGELFF
cdr3_nt: TGCGCCAGCAGCTTCATGACTAGAGACACCGGGGAGCTGTTTTTT

clone_size: -
cdr3_length: 15
j_call: TRBJ2-7
d_call: TRBD2
v_call: TRBV11-2
cdr3_aa: CASSPGLAVTGEQYF
cdr3_nt: TGTGCCAGCAGCCCCGGACTAGCGGTAACAGGCGAGCAGTACTTC

clone_size: once
cdr3_length: 16
j_call: TRBJ2-1
d_call: -
v_call: TRBV11-2
cdr3_aa: CASSLALWAGGNEQFF
cdr3_nt: TGTGCCAGCAGCTTAGCTTTGTGGGCGGGTGGCAATGAGCAGTTCTTC

clone_size: -
cdr3_length: 19
j_call: TRBJ2-3
d_call: TRBD2
v_call: TRBV4-1
cdr3_aa: CASSQGVWYGSGDTDTQYF
cdr3_nt: TGCGCCAGCAGCCAGGGGGTTTGGTACGGTAGCGGGGACACAGATACGCAGTATTTT

clone_size: -
cdr3_length: 15
j_call: TRBJ1-2
d_call: -
v_call: TRBV7-6
cdr3_aa: CASSLTVSPNYGYTF
cdr3_nt: TGTGCCAGCAGCTTGACAGTCAGTCCCAACTATGGCTACACCTTC

clone_size: -
cdr3_length: 13
j_call: TRBJ1-1
d_call: -
v_call: TRBV7-2
cdr3_aa: CASSQRTETEAFF
cdr3_nt: TGTGCCAGCAGCCAGAGAACAGAAACTGAAGCTTTCTTT

clone_size: -
cdr3_length: 11
j_call: TRBJ1-1
d_call: -
v_call: TRBV20-1
cdr3_aa: CSAGRIYEAFF
cdr3_nt: TGCAGTGCAGGCAGGATATATGAAGCTTTCTTT

clone_size: once
cdr3_length: 15
j_call: TRBJ2-3
d_call: TRBD2
v_call: TRBV4-2
cdr3_aa: CASSPGLADTDTQYF
cdr3_nt: TGTGCCAGCAGCCCGGGACTAGCGGACACAGATACGCAGTATTTT

clone_size: -
cdr3_length: 13
j_call: TRBJ1-2
d_call: TRBD1
v_call: TRBV19
cdr3_aa: CASIGQGAKGYTF
cdr3_nt: TGTGCCAGTATTGGACAGGGGGCAAAAGGCTACACCTTC

clone_size: -
cdr3_length: 14
j_call: TRBJ1-6
d_call: -
v_call: TRBV4-3
cdr3_aa: CASSFEDGNSPLHF
cdr3_nt: TGCGCCAGCAGTTTTGAGGATGGAAATTCACCCCTCCACTTT

clone_size: once
cdr3_length: 14
j_call: TRBJ1-4
d_call: -
v_call: TRBV30
cdr3_aa: CAWRPPRKGEKLFF
cdr3_nt: TGTGCCTGGAGACCACCCCGGAAGGGGGAAAAACTGTTTTTT

clone_size: -
cdr3_length: 13
j_call: TRBJ2-3
d_call: -
v_call: TRBV10-3
cdr3_aa: CAISGRVPDTQYF
cdr3_nt: TGTGCCATCAGTGGCAGGGTGCCAGATACGCAGTATTTT

clone_size: -
cdr3_length: 11
j_call: TRBJ1-2
d_call: -
v_call: TRBV11-2
cdr3_aa: CASSSNYGYTF
cdr3_nt: TGTGCCAGCAGCTCAAACTATGGCTACACCTTC

clone_size: few
cdr3_length: 14
j_call: TRBJ1-5
d_call: TRBD1
v_call: TRBV19
cdr3_aa: CASTRDRNDQPQHF
cdr3_nt: TGTGCCAGTACTCGGGACAGGAACGATCAGCCCCAGCATTTT

clone_size: -
cdr3_length: 14
j_call: TRBJ1-2
d_call: TRBD1
v_call: TRBV27
cdr3_aa: CASSLRDRVYGYTF
cdr3_nt: TGTGCCAGCAGTTTAAGGGACAGGGTCTATGGCTACACCTTC

clone_size: -
cdr3_length: 17
j_call: TRBJ2-3
d_call: TRBD1
v_call: TRBV4-3
cdr3_aa: CASSQGQGGSVRDTQYF
cdr3_nt: TGCGCCAGCAGCCAAGGACAGGGGGGATCGGTCAGAGATACGCAGTATTTT

clone_size: -
cdr3_length: 15
j_call: TRBJ1-3
d_call: TRBD1
v_call: TRBV18
cdr3_aa: CASSPLTGQGNTIYF
cdr3_nt: TGTGCCAGCTCACCCCTGACAGGGCAAGGAAACACCATATATTTT

clone_size: -
cdr3_length: 16
j_call: TRBJ1-1
d_call: TRBD1
v_call: TRBV2
cdr3_aa: CASSTGTGTKNTEAFF
cdr3_nt: TGTGCCAGCAGTACCGGGACAGGGACCAAGAACACTGAAGCTTTCTTT

clone_size: few
cdr3_length: 14
j_call: TRBJ1-5
d_call: -
v_call: TRBV28
cdr3_aa: CASSAGHSNQPQHF
cdr3_nt: TGTGCCAGCAGCGCGGGGCATAGCAATCAGCCCCAGCATTTT

clone_size: -
cdr3_length: 16
j_call: TRBJ2-7
d_call: -
v_call: TRBV11-2
cdr3_aa: CASSLAFRDKTYEQYF
cdr3_nt: TGTGCCAGCAGCCTTGCCTTCCGGGACAAAACCTACGAGCAGTACTTC

clone_size: once
cdr3_length: 14
j_call: TRBJ1-1
d_call: TRBD1
v_call: TRBV5-1
cdr3_aa: CASSFQGDNTEAFF
cdr3_nt: TGCGCCAGCAGCTTTCAGGGGGACAACACTGAAGCTTTCTTT

clone_size: -
cdr3_length: 15
j_call: TRBJ2-7
d_call: -
v_call: TRBV7-3
cdr3_aa: CASSLTGNGAYEQYF
cdr3_nt: TGTGCCAGCAGCTTAACGGGGAACGGGGCCTACGAGCAGTACTTC

clone_size: -
cdr3_length: 15
j_call: TRBJ1-1
d_call: -
v_call: TRBV10-2
cdr3_aa: CASSESEGVNTEAFF
cdr3_nt: TGCGCCAGCAGTGAGTCTGAGGGCGTGAACACTGAAGCTTTCTTT

clone_size: -
cdr3_length: 12
j_call: TRBJ2-7
d_call: -
v_call: TRBV19
cdr3_aa: CASSTDSTKQYF
cdr3_nt: TGTGCCAGTAGTACGGACAGTACGAAGCAGTACTTC

clone_size: -
cdr3_length: 13
j_call: TRBJ1-2
d_call: TRBD1
v_call: TRBV6-5
cdr3_aa: CASSSNTGDGYTF
cdr3_nt: TGTGCCAGCAGTTCTAACACAGGGGATGGCTACACCTTC

clone_size: -
cdr3_length: 15
j_call: TRBJ2-5
d_call: -
v_call: TRBV27
cdr3_aa: CASSRRFGVAETQYF
cdr3_nt: TGTGCCAGCAGTCGTCGCTTCGGGGTCGCGGAGACCCAGTACTTC

clone_size: -
cdr3_length: 15
j_call: TRBJ2-3
d_call: -
v_call: TRBV5-1
cdr3_aa: CASSPLGVATDTQYF
cdr3_nt: TGCGCCAGCAGCCCCCTTGGGGTAGCGACAGATACGCAGTATTTT

clone_size: -
cdr3_length: 15
j_call: TRBJ1-5
d_call: TRBD1
v_call: TRBV6-1
cdr3_aa: CASSQRQGRGQPQHF
cdr3_nt: TGTGCCAGCAGCCAGAGACAGGGACGAGGTCAGCCCCAGCATTTT

clone_size: few
cdr3_length: 14
j_call: TRBJ1-3
d_call: -
v_call: TRBV2
cdr3_aa: CASSELVAGNTIYF
cdr3_nt: TGTGCCAGCAGTGAGTTGGTAGCTGGAAACACCATATATTTT

clone_size: -
cdr3_length: 13
j_call: TRBJ1-6
d_call: -
v_call: TRBV30
cdr3_aa: CAWSRGKGSPLHF
cdr3_nt: TGTGCCTGGAGTCGGGGAAAGGGCTCACCCCTCCACTTT

clone_size: -
cdr3_length: 15
j_call: TRBJ2-5
d_call: -
v_call: TRBV7-6
cdr3_aa: CASSLVGRGRETQYF
cdr3_nt: TGTGCCAGCAGCTTAGTCGGGCGCGGGCGGGAGACCCAGTACTTC

clone_size: -
cdr3_length: 12
j_call: TRBJ1-1
d_call: -
v_call: TRBV11-2
cdr3_aa: CALGEQNTEAFF
cdr3_nt: TGTGCCCTCGGGGAACAGAACACTGAAGCTTTCTTT

clone_size: -
cdr3_length: 13
j_call: TRBJ2-7
d_call: TRBD2
v_call: TRBV6-5
cdr3_aa: CASSLSGRDEQYF
cdr3_nt: TGTGCCAGCAGTCTTAGCGGGAGGGACGAGCAGTACTTC

clone_size: -
cdr3_length: 13
j_call: TRBJ1-4
d_call: -
v_call: TRBV29-1
cdr3_aa: CSALLRTNEKLFF
cdr3_nt: TGCAGCGCCCTATTAAGAACTAATGAAAAACTGTTTTTT

clone_size: -
cdr3_length: 13
j_call: TRBJ1-1
d_call: -
v_call: TRBV19
cdr3_aa: CASSIGAMSEAFF
cdr3_nt: TGTGCCAGTAGTATAGGGGCTATGTCTGAAGCTTTCTTT

clone_size: -
cdr3_length: 15
j_call: TRBJ2-3
d_call: -
v_call: TRBV5-1
cdr3_aa: CASRRQGFLTDTQYF
cdr3_nt: TGCGCCAGCCGACGTCAGGGTTTCCTCACAGATACGCAGTATTTT

clone_size: -
cdr3_length: 14
j_call: TRBJ2-7
d_call: TRBD2
v_call: TRBV27
cdr3_aa: CASSWGRGGYEQYF
cdr3_nt: TGTGCCAGCAGTTGGGGACGGGGGGGCTACGAGCAGTACTTC

clone_size: -
cdr3_length: 14
j_call: TRBJ1-1
d_call: -
v_call: TRBV27
cdr3_aa: CASSRQEMNTEAFF
cdr3_nt: TGTGCCAGCAGTAGACAGGAGATGAACACTGAAGCTTTCTTT